This TCR beta chain was sequenced during a study of T-cell reconstitution after alpha-beta-depleted transplantation in children. Overall study results and limits: By one year post-transplant, T-cell counts and diversity largely arose from T cells that were newly produced. For some patients, TCRbeta diversity was high at day 60 because of recipient T cells and thymic progenitors that survived. Where alpha-beta T cells came from about two months after transplant was reportedly several hundred expanded graft clones.

The CDR3 has 15 residues. V was shortened by 1 base and J by 7 bases, with 14 bases between the two germline ends. Germline values: CDR1 SEHNR, CDR2 FQNEAQ (reference sequence). TCRbeta library construction was performed incorporating unique molecular identifiers. A single record per CDR3 protein comes from TCRdb applying MiXCR to the PCR reads. The sample includes 90,000 to 100,000 distinct CDR3 sequences, under 25% of them seen just once. Concerning this clonotype: The antigen is unknown.

Sequencing was performed on PBMCs, taken before TCRalphabeta/CD19-depleted stem cell transplant. The rearrangement uses TRBV7-9 and TRBJ1-5; no clear D gene. This TCR derives from a boy under 10 years old with acute lymphoblastic leukemia, due to receive a stem cell transplant. CDR3 sequence reads: CASSLVVVEEQPQHF. The CDR3 DNA is TGTGCCAGCAGCTTAGTGGTGGTCGAAGAGCAGCCCCAGCATTTT.